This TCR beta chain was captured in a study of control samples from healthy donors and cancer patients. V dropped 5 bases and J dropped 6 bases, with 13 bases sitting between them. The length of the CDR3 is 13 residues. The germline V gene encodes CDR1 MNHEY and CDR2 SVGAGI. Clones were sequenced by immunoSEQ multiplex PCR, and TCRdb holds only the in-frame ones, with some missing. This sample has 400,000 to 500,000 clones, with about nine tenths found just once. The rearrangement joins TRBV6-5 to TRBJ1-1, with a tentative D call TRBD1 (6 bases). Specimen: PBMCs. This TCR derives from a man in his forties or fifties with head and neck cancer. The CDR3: CASSPTGISEAFF. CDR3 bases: TGTGCCAGCAGTCCGACAGGTATCTCTGAAGCTTTCTTT.